The 32 T cell receptor beta chains given below trace back to one sample, sequenced in a study of T-cell reconstitution after alpha-beta-depleted transplantation in children. Unique molecular identifiers were built into the TCRbeta library. TCRdb redid the calling of the PCR reads with MiXCR, one entry per CDR3 protein. The table records fewer than 250,000 distinct CDR3 sequences, around a sixth of them present only once. Here the sequenced sample was PBMCs, mostly from graft donor cells, taken 360 days after TCRalphabeta/CD19-depleted stem cell transplant. These receptors all come from a male patient aged 2-9 years who had a stem cell transplant for acute lymphoblastic leukemia, so the T cells may come from the graft donor.

The V call is TRBV28, the J call TRBJ2-2; no firm D call. V was clipped by 1 base and J by 7 bases, with 4 bases between them. This CDR3 contains 12 residues. Germline lookup yields CDR1 MDHEN and CDR2 SYDVKM. The CDR3 coding sequence is TGTGCCAGCAGTTTATATCTCGGGGAGCTGTTTTTT. Its protein is CASSLYLGELFF.

This clonotype was seen only a few times. The chain uses TRBV7-6 and TRBJ2-7, with D uncertain. The germline CDR1 and CDR2 sequences are SGHVS and FNYEAQ. Trimming left V 1 base short and J 2 bases short, with 12 bases between. This CDR3 spans 15 amino acids. CDR3 residues: CASSLVPHRAYEQYF. The CDR3 nucleotides are TGTGCCAGCAGCTTAGTCCCGCACAGAGCCTACGAGCAGTACTTC.

This clonotype was seen only a few times. This rearrangement joins TRBV20-1 to TRBJ2-3; TRBD1 matches at 9 bases. CDR1 and CDR2 from the germline V gene are DFQATT and SNEGSKA (reference sequence). This CDR3 is built from 15 residues. V shed 3 bases, J shed 1 base, and the junction held 5 bases outside the gene matches. CDR3 sequence: CSASADRGRTDTQYF. CDR3 in DNA: TGCAGTGCTAGCGCGGACAGGGGCCGCACAGATACGCAGTATTTT.

This clonotype has a handful of counts. The rearrangement joins TRBV27 to TRBJ2-5; the D is unclear. CDR3 length: 15 residues. Germline V lookup: CDR1 MNHEY, CDR2 SMNVEV (reference sequence). Trimming pared 7 bases from V and 0 bases from J, leaving 15 bases between. In nucleotides, the CDR3 is TGTGCCAGCACCAACCACGGCGCACACCAAGAGACCCAGTACTTC. Translation: CASTNHGAHQETQYF.

V and J are TRBV7-9 and TRBJ2-7; D might be TRBD2 (6 bases). The CDR3 contains 14 residues. Germline CDR1 reads SEHNR; CDR2 reads FQNEAQ (reference sequence). V was trimmed by 5 bases and J by 0 bases, leaving 11 bases between them. The CDR3 nucleotides read TGTGCCAGCAGCGCCGGGGGAAGCTCCTACGAGCAGTACTTC. It is translated as CASSAGGSSYEQYF. The full variable domain, its missing parts supplied by reference TRBV7-9 and TRBJ2-7, is DTGVSQNPRHKITKRGQNVTFRCDPISEHNRLYWYRQTLGQGPEFLTYFQNEAQLEKSRLLSDRFSAERPKGSFSTLEIQRTEQGDSAMYLCASSAGGSSYEQYFGPGTRLTVT.

The V call is TRBV7-9, the J call TRBJ2-1, with D unclear. The CDR3 has 12 amino acids. Trimming cost V 4 bases and J 8 bases, with 9 bases left between them. In germline, CDR1 is SEHNR, CDR2 FQNEAQ (reference sequence). CDR3 bases: TGTGCCAGCAGCTCGATTGACGATGAGCAGTTCTTC. Translation: CASSSIDDEQFF.

There are a few counts of this clonotype. This chain uses TRBV29-1 with TRBJ2-1; 8 nucleotides line up with TRBD2. The CDR3 is 13 residues long. After removal of 7 bases from V and 4 bases from J, the junction contained 6 bases not matched to a gene. Looked up from germline, CDR1 is SQVTM and CDR2 is ANQGSEA. CDR3 sequence reads: CSGERGRYNEQFF. CDR3 DNA sequence: TGCAGCGGAGAGCGGGGGAGATACAATGAGCAGTTCTTC.

This clonotype was seen ten or more times. The chain uses TRBV10-3 and TRBJ2-1, with TRBD2 matching over 12 bases. V was clipped by 8 bases and J by 9 bases; unmatched bases: 8. Per the germline V gene, CDR1 is ENHRY and CDR2 is SYGVKD. CDR3 length equals 14 residues. CDR3: CAIDASGGAGEQFF. Written as DNA, the CDR3 is TGTGCCATCGATGCTAGCGGGGGGGCAGGTGAGCAGTTCTTC.

The J gene is TRBJ2-7, the V gene TRBV5-4, with D possibly matching TRBD1 (6 bases). The V end lost 0 bases, the J end lost 0 bases, and 10 bases lay between the germline ends. The CDR3 is made up of 15 amino acids. The germline V gene encodes CDR1 SGHNT and CDR2 YYREEE (reference sequence). CDR3 nucleotides: TGTGCCAGCAGCTTGGGGACAGATTTCTCCTACGAGCAGTACTTC. This encodes CASSLGTDFSYEQYF.

V gene TRBV7-2 combines with J gene TRBJ1-4; no reliable D call. The CDR3 runs to 14 residues. V shed 1 base and J shed 7 bases, with 10 bases lying between them. From germline, CDR1 is SGHTA and CDR2 FQGNSA. The CDR3 is CASSLEYRPEKLFF. DNA for the CDR3: TGTGCCAGCAGCTTAGAATATCGGCCTGAAAAACTGTTTTTT.

This clonotype appeared a few times. The chain links TRBV7-6 to TRBJ1-1, with a weak D call TRBD1 (6 bases). Looked up from germline, CDR1 is SGHVS and CDR2 is FNYEAQ. Trimming left V 2 bases short and J 0 bases short, with 16 bases between. This CDR3 contains 17 residues. The CDR3 region is CASSLLAQGPMNTEAFF. CDR3 sequence (DNA): TGTGCCAGCAGCTTACTGGCACAGGGCCCCATGAACACTGAAGCTTTCTTT.

A few counts support this clonotype. This rearrangement joins TRBV10-3 to TRBJ2-7; D gene ambiguous. CDR3 size: 14 residues. Germline V lookup: CDR1 ENHRY, CDR2 SYGVKD. V shed 10 bases and J shed 0 bases, with 16 bases lying between them. CDR3 sequence (DNA): TGTGCCACGGGCAGGTCAGGAAGCTCCTACGAGCAGTACTTC. Amino acid sequence: CATGRSGSSYEQYF.

The table lists this clonotype with a few counts. The V gene is TRBV6-2 or TRBV6-3, the J gene TRBJ2-5, with D perhaps TRBD2 (5 bases). CDR1 and CDR2 from the germline V gene are MNHEY and SVGEGT. The V end was cut by 2 bases, the J end by 2 bases, with 12 bases between. This CDR3 has 15 residues. This CDR3 reads CASSYRIPGQETQYF. The CDR3 DNA reads as TGTGCCAGCAGTTACCGAATTCCGGGGCAAGAGACCCAGTACTTC.

This clonotype has only one observation. CDR3 sequence: CASPDPLTGTLNGYTF. CDR3 DNA: TGTGCCAGCCCCGATCCTTTAACCGGGACCCTGAATGGCTACACCTTC. The rearrangement uses TRBV6-1 and TRBJ1-2, with a weak D call TRBD1 (5 bases). In germline, CDR1 is MNHNS, CDR2 SASEGT. V lost 8 bases to trimming and J lost 6 bases, with 25 bases between them. CDR3 length: 16 residues.

V and J are TRBV20-1 and TRBJ1-6, with 7 bases lining up with TRBD1. Trimming cost V 5 bases and J 7 bases; bases outside gene matches: 8. The CDR3 covers 14 residues. The germline gives CDR1 DFQATT, CDR2 SNEGSKA (reference sequence). The CDR3 sequence: CSARPGTVNSPLHF. CDR3 bases: TGCAGTGCTCGCCCTGGGACAGTAAATTCACCCCTCCACTTT.

In its sample, this clonotype was seen a few times. V and J are TRBV12-3 or TRBV12-4 and TRBJ1-2; no clear D. V shed 8 bases and J shed 5 bases, with 12 bases lying between them. The CDR3 loop spans 12 amino acids. The CDR3 nucleotides are TGTGCCAGCTTGAACCTGCCATATGGCTACACCTTC. Translation: CASLNLPYGYTF.

V and J are TRBV2 and TRBJ2-5; TRBD1 is a possible D gene (5 bases). The CDR3 totals 15 residues. V lost 1 base to trimming and J lost 5 bases, with 14 bases between them. The germline gives CDR1 SNHLY, CDR2 FYNNEI. As DNA, the CDR3 is TGTGCCAGCAGTGAAGGGGGCAGGAGCAGGGAGACCCAGTACTTC. It yields the protein CASSEGGRSRETQYF.

V usage is TRBV6-5 and J usage is TRBJ1-6; no clear D gene. The CDR3 has 18 amino acids. V shed 4 bases and J shed 0 bases, with 16 bases lying between them. CDR1 and CDR2 from the germline V gene are MNHEY and SVGAGI. Here the CDR3 DNA reads TGTGCCAGCAGTTCAGGAACTGTGGGGAGCTCCTATAATTCACCCCTCCACTTT. This codes for CASSSGTVGSSYNSPLHF.

The V gene is TRBV20-1, the J gene TRBJ1-5; D is unresolved. Germline CDR1 reads DFQATT; CDR2 reads SNEGSKA (reference sequence). This CDR3 contains 13 residues. The V end lost 1 base, the J end lost 2 bases, and 6 bases lay between the germline ends. The CDR3 here is CSARGSGNQPQHF. As DNA, the CDR3 is TGCAGTGCTAGAGGGTCGGGCAATCAGCCCCAGCATTTT.

This chain joins TRBV11-3 and TRBJ2-1; 8 nucleotides line up with TRBD2. In germline, CDR1 is SGHNT, CDR2 YENEEA. The CDR3 is 14 residues long. V was clipped by 1 base and J by 6 bases; unmatched bases: 2. For the CDR3, the DNA is TGTGCCAGCAGCTTAGTTGGGACTAGCAATGAGCAGTTCTTC. It is translated as CASSLVGTSNEQFF.

This clonotype was counted a few times. The rearrangement uses TRBV3-1 and TRBJ2-1, with 9 bases lining up with TRBD1. The germline gives CDR1 LGHDT, CDR2 YNNKEL (reference sequence). V was pared by 0 bases and J by 0 bases, with 3 bases of the junction left unmatched. The CDR3 spans 17 residues. This CDR3 reads CASSQEVGQGSYNEQFF. The CDR3 DNA reads TGTGCCAGCAGCCAAGAAGTGGGACAGGGCTCCTACAATGAGCAGTTCTTC.

The rearrangement uses TRBV10-3 and TRBJ2-1; D call uncertain. The germline V gene encodes CDR1 ENHRY and CDR2 SYGVKD. V dropped 0 bases and J dropped 5 bases, with 11 bases sitting between them. The CDR3 runs to 15 residues. The CDR3 DNA sequence: TGTGCCATCAGTGAGTCGGGTAGTTTTAACAATGAGCAGTTCTTC. It yields the protein CAISESGSFNNEQFF.

This chain links TRBV28 with TRBJ2-7; D uncertain. This CDR3 contains 16 residues. V was clipped by 8 bases and J by 2 bases, with 22 bases between them. The germline V gene has CDR1 MDHEN and CDR2 SYDVKM. CDR3 sequence reads: CASLSNRASSPYEQYF. The CDR3, as DNA: TGTGCCAGCCTTTCTAACCGGGCCTCCAGCCCCTACGAGCAGTACTTC.

The V gene is TRBV20-1, the J gene TRBJ2-1; D call uncertain. Per germline, CDR1 DFQATT and CDR2 SNEGSKA (reference sequence). The CDR3 sequence is 16 residues long. V was pared by 0 bases and J by 6 bases, with 18 bases between. The CDR3 DNA reads as TGCAGTGCTAGAGATATTTGGGGATGGATGGGCAATGAGCAGTTCTTC. Protein: CSARDIWGWMGNEQFF.

This sequence joins TRBV4-3 and TRBJ2-7, with no clear D. V was clipped by 4 bases and J by 3 bases, with 10 bases between them. Germline CDR1 is LGHNA and CDR2 is YSLEER. The CDR3 has 13 residues. The chain's CDR3 is CASSLQASYEQYF. DNA for the CDR3: TGCGCCAGCAGCCTCCAGGCTAGCTACGAGCAGTACTTC.

This clonotype has just a few counts. V gene TRBV7-2 combines with J gene TRBJ2-5; D gene ambiguous. CDR1 is SGHTA and CDR2 is FQGNSA in the germline V gene. The CDR3 length is 10 residues. Trimming took off 5 bases at V and 10 bases at J, with 8 bases between the two ends. In DNA form, the CDR3 reads TGTGCCAGCAGCCCCGCGGACCAGTACTTC. Protein: CASSPADQYF. Using reference TRBV7-2 and TRBJ2-5 for the parts outside the CDR3, the full variable domain is GAGVSQSPSNKVTEKGKDVELRCDPISGHTALYWYRQSLGQGLEFLIYFQGNSAPDKSGLPSDRFSAERTGGSVSTLTIQRTQQEDSAVYLCASSPADQYFGPGTRLLVL.

This clonotype occurred many times. J is TRBJ1-2 and V is TRBV18; D unresolved. In germline, CDR1 is KGHSH, CDR2 LQKENI. The CDR3 has 12 residues. V was trimmed by 5 bases and J by 7 bases, leaving 11 bases between them. In DNA, the CDR3 is TGTGCCAGCTCATCGACTACGGCTGGCTACACCTTC. Translated: CASSSTTAGYTF. Using reference TRBV18 and TRBJ1-2 for the parts outside the CDR3, the full variable domain is NAGVMQNPRHLVRRRGQEARLRCSPMKGHSHVYWYRQLPEEGLKFMVYLQKENIIDESGMPKERFSAEFPKEGPSILRIQQVVRGDSAAYFCASSSTTAGYTFGSGTRLTVV.

The J gene is TRBJ1-4, the V gene TRBV5-5; unclear D gene. Germline V lookup: CDR1 SGHKS, CDR2 YYEKEE (reference sequence). V lost 4 bases to trimming and J lost 3 bases, with 10 bases between them. There are 14 residues in the CDR3. The CDR3 loop is CASSPRAANEKLFF. The CDR3 DNA reads as TGTGCCAGCAGCCCTAGGGCAGCTAATGAAAAACTGTTTTTT.

This clonotype has ten or more counts. The chain carries TRBV6-5 and TRBJ2-1, with 8 bases aligning to TRBD1. This CDR3 spans 16 amino acids. Germline V lookup: CDR1 MNHEY, CDR2 SVGAGI. V shed 0 bases, J shed 5 bases, and the junction held 6 bases outside the gene matches. CDR3 DNA sequence: TGTGCCAGCAGTTACTCCTATGACAGGGGTGACAATGAGCAGTTCTTC. Translation: CASSYSYDRGDNEQFF.

The chain has TRBV11-3 and TRBJ2-5; 11 bases fit TRBD2. The germline CDR1 and CDR2 sequences are SGHNT and YENEEA. The V gene end was trimmed by 1 base and the J gene end by 2 bases; junction bases not matched to a gene: 12. CDR3 length equals 19 residues. Written as DNA, the CDR3 is TGTGCCAGCAGCTTAGGTTGGCTAGCGGGGGGAGGTCGACAAGAGACCCAGTACTTC. This translates into CASSLGWLAGGGRQETQYF.

This clonotype has at least ten counts. The V and J genes are TRBV3-1 and TRBJ2-2, with D hard to call. The CDR3 is 11 amino acids. From germline, CDR1 is LGHDT and CDR2 YNNKEL (reference sequence). The ends were cut back, 1 base at V and 7 bases at J, with 1 base in the middle. The CDR3: CASSQVGELFF. Here the CDR3 DNA reads TGTGCCAGCAGCCAAGTCGGGGAGCTGTTTTTT.

This clonotype was seen a few times. V gene TRBV10-3 combines with J gene TRBJ2-7; D remains unclear. Trimming took off 0 bases at V and 6 bases at J, with 0 bases between the two ends. The CDR3 covers 10 residues. Germline V gene data show CDR1 as ENHRY and CDR2 as SYGVKD. As DNA, the CDR3 is TGTGCCATCAGTGAGTCCGAGCAGTACTTC. Protein: CAISESEQYF.